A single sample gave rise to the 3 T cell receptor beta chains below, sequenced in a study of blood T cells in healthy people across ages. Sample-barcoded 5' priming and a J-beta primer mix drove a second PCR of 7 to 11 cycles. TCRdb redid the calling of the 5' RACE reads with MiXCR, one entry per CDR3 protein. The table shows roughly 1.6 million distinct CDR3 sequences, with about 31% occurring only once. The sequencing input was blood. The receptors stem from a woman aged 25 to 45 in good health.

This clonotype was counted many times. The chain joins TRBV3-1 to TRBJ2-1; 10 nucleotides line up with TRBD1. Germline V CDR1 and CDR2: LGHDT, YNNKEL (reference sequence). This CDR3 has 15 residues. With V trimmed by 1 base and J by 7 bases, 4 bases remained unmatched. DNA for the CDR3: TGTGCCAGCAGCCAAGGGACAGGGGGTTGGAATGAGCAGTTCTTC. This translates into CASSQGTGGWNEQFF.

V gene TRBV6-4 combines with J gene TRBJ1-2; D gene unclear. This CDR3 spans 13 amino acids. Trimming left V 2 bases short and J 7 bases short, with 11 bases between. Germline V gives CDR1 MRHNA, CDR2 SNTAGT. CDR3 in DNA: TGTGCCAGCAGTGACCCGAGGCAGGTTGGCTACACCTTC. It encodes CASSDPRQVGYTF.

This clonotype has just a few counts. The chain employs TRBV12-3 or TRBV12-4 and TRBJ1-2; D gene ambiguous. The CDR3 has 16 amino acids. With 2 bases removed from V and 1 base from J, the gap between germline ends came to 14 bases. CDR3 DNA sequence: TGTGCCAGCAGTTTATCGAGCGGTGGCAGTAACTATGGCTACACCTTC. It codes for CASSLSSGGSNYGYTF.